This entry features one T cell receptor beta chain sequence. PCR employed 60 Vbeta and 13 Jbeta primers. Produced via immunoSEQ multiplex PCR; TCRdb's table is partial and in-frame only. Of 55,000 to 75,000 clones listed, around 74% are singletons. The data stem from a study of cytomegalovirus exposure and HLA in healthy donors. The CDR3 consists of 17 residues. CDR1 and CDR2 (germline): LNHDA, SQIVND (reference sequence). The ends were cut back, 5 bases at V and 0 bases at J, with 14 bases in the middle. The source is a human donor in good health. Source material: PBMCs. V and J are TRBV19 and TRBJ2-6, with D perhaps matching TRBD1 (6 bases). In DNA form, the CDR3 reads TGTGCCAGTAGTCATGGGGCAGGGGACTCTGGGGCCAACGTCCTGACTTTC. Its protein product is CASSHGAGDSGANVLTF. The full variable domain, rest sourced from reference TRBV19 and TRBJ2-6, is DGGITQSPKYLFRKEGQNVTLSCEQNLNHDAMYWYRQDPGQGLRLIYYSQIVNDFQKGDIAEGYSVSREKKESFPLTVTSAQKNPTAFYLCASSHGAGDSGANVLTFGAGSRLTVL.